This T cell receptor (beta chain) was identified during a study of blood T cell repertoires in COVID-19 (TCRdb year 2020). Study-level background: Samples covering the acute and convalescent phases of COVID-19 were provided by collaborators in the United States, Italy and Spain. The prospective study material was composed of cDNA or gDNA derived from T cells, B-cell-depleted T cells, or PBMCs. The samples were drawn from two sources: the first 160 participants of the ongoing ImmuneRACE study, and some 1,300 subjects contributed by 6 global collaborators. The sample metadata nearly always contained a de-identified subject ID, COVID-19 status, age in years and sex. Where available, HLA class I and class II types were obtained from metadata supplied by the sample provider rather than from assay-based typing. The repertoires were released in a freely available public database meant as a resource for research on the immune response to SARS-CoV-2. Deeply sampled blood TCRbeta repertoires from subjects exposed to, actively infected with, or recovered from COVID-19 were included in the dataset.

Trimming removed 4 bases from V and 7 bases from J; the gene matches leave 10 bases unexplained. The germline V gene sets CDR1 to KGHSH and CDR2 to LQKENI. There are 15 amino acids in the CDR3, from cysteine to phenylalanine inclusive. The DNA shown is the 45-base CDR3, in frame from base 1. Overall study results and their limits: How much clinical and demographic metadata was included differed by source and by participant, and the metadata was provided uncurated.

Only a few counts were recorded for this clone. Its antigen is still unknown. It has no much larger one-base neighbor in the sample; base qualities were not kept. Whole blood was collected in K2EDTA tubes by collaborating institutions according to the institutions' own protocols. For TCRbeta analysis, collaborators shipped samples as frozen whole blood, isolated PBMCs, or DNA extracted from either of those sample types. TCRbeta CDR3 regions were amplified from genomic DNA using the immunoSEQ Assay, a bias-controlled multiplex PCR. The original methods were these. The number of nucleated cells in each sample was estimated from the amplification of reference gene primers within the assay. To quantify the absolute abundance of each unique TCRbeta CDR3 rearrangement, sequence reads were collapsed and filtered. For each sample, productive Simpson clonality was calculated as the square root of Simpson's diversity index over productive rearrangements. TCRdb obtained this table from immuneACCESS and retained in-frame rearrangements with V and J assigned. These tables miss some clones; where compared with another copy, unresolved V genes account for less than half of the shortfall, and the remainder is unexplained. That table is the source of V, J and clone size, and D and trimming were worked out from the DNA. The sample data list around 72,000 clones, and about 80% of these were observed just once. Around 4.4% of the sample rests with the top ten.

The sequencing input was peripheral blood. The sequence was obtained from a woman in her sixties or seventies with acute or convalescent COVID-19. This chain is built from TRBV18 and TRBJ1-5; 7 bases in the middle match TRBD1. The CDR3 protein is CASSLSQGGNQPQHF. The sequenced DNA: TGTGCCAGCTCACTCTCTCAGGGGGGAAACCAGCCCCAGCATTTT.